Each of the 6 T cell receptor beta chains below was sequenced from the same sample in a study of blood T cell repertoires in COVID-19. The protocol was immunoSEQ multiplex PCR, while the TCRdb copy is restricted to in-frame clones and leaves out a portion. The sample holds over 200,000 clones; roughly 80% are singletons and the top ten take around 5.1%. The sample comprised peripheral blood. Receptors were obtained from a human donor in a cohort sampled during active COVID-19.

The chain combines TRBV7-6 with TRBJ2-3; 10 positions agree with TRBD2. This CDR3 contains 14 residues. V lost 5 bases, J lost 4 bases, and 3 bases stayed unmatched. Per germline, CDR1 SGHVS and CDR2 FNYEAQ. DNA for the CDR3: TGTGCCAGCAGCCCAGGACTAGCGGCAGATACGCAGTATTTT. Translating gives CASSPGLAADTQYF. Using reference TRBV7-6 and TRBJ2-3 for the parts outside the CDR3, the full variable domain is GAGVSQSPRYKVTKRGQDVALRCDPISGHVSLYWYRQALGQGPEFLTYFNYEAQQDKSGLPNDRFSAERPEGSISTLTIQRTEQRDSAMYRCASSPGLAADTQYFGPGTRLTVL.

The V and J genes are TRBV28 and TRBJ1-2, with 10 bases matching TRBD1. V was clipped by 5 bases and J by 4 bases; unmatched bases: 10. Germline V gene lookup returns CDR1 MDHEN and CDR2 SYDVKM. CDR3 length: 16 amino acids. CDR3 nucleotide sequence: TGTGCCAGCAGTCCGGCCGGGGGACAGGGGATCTATGGCTACACCTTC. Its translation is CASSPAGGQGIYGYTF.

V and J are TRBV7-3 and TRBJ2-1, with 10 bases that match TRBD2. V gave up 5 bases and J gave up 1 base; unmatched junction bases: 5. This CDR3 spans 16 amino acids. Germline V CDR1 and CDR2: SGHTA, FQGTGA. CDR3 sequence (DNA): TGTGCCAGCAGCGATCTAGCGGGAGTTTCCTACAATGAGCAGTTCTTC. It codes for CASSDLAGVSYNEQFF.

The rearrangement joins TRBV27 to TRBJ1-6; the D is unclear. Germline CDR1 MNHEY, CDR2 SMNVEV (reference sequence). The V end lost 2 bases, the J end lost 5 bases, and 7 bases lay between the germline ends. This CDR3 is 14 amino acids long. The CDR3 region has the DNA TGTGCCAGCAGTTTAGAACAGAATAATTCACCCCTCCACTTT. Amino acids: CASSLEQNNSPLHF.

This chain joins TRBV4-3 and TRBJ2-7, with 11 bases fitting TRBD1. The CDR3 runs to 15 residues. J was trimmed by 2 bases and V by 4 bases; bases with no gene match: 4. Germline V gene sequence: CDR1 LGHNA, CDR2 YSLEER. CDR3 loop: CASSPGQGGTYEQYF. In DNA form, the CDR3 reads TGCGCCAGCAGCCCGGGACAGGGGGGCACCTACGAGCAGTACTTC.

The CDR3, as DNA: TGCAGTGCTGACAGGGGGCATGAGCAGTTCTTC. Residues: CSADRGHEQFF. V is TRBV20-1 and J is TRBJ2-1, with 10 bases fitting TRBD1. The CDR3 totals 11 residues. Germline V gene lookup returns CDR1 DFQATT and CDR2 SNEGSKA (reference sequence). Unmatched junction bases numbered 0, after V lost 5 bases and J lost 8 bases.